These T cell receptor beta chains were read from a single sample in a study of T cells in Graves' hyperthyroidism and ophthalmopathy. TCRdb ran MiXCR on the multiplex PCR reads and lists one entry per CDR3 protein. Of 300,000 to 450,000 distinct CDR3 sequences listed, under 15% are singletons. Specimen: blood. The receptors originated from a woman in her 30s with Graves' hyperthyroidism. Both conserved end residues are part of each CDR3.

j_gene | len | v_gene | CDR3aa
TRBJ2-5 | 14 | TRBV5-1 | CASSPGTEGATQYF
TRBJ1-2 | 14 | TRBV24-1 | CATSPGGGIYGYTF
TRBJ1-5 | 16 | TRBV5-1 | CASSLGASQGNQPQHF
TRBJ2-7 | 14 | TRBV20-1 | CSARLPSNSYEQYF
TRBJ2-2 | 14 | TRBV20-1 | CSAAAGGQTGELFF
TRBJ1-2 | 15 | TRBV6-1 | CASSVGQGASYGYTF
TRBJ2-1 | 15 | TRBV5-1 | CASSLEASGYNEQFF
TRBJ2-2 | 15 | TRBV18 | CASSPELTNTGELFF
TRBJ2-7 | 13 | TRBV5-5 | CASSDGLFYEQYF
TRBJ1-4 | 15 | TRBV12-3/TRBV12-4 | CASSLGHLNNEKLFF
TRBJ2-5 | 14 | TRBV11-2 | CASSLGYYQETQYF
TRBJ2-7 | 10 | TRBV28 | CATSGYEQYF
TRBJ2-1 | 17 | TRBV5-1 | CASSPGTSGRVYNEQFF
TRBJ2-7 | 16 | TRBV19 | CASSFMGRMDTYEQYF
TRBJ2-1 | 16 | TRBV5-1 | CASSLGYAGEYNEQFF
TRBJ1-4 | 14 | TRBV20-1 | CSALPRPKNEKLFF
TRBJ1-2 | 16 | TRBV28 | CASSLMSRGRNYGYTF
TRBJ2-5 | 16 | TRBV18 | CASSPRTSGAQETQYF
TRBJ2-7 | 15 | TRBV20-1 | CSARDRAVSSYEQYF
TRBJ2-3 | 15 | TRBV7-2 | CASSLVGGRTDTQYF
TRBJ2-4 | 20 | TRBV28 | CASRSPRTSGRALAKNIQYF
TRBJ2-3 | 14 | TRBV24-1 | CATSEGTVTDTQYF
TRBJ2-3 | 15 | TRBV20-1 | CSARVGGESTDTQYF
TRBJ2-5 | 13 | TRBV20-1 | CSATTTRQETQYF
TRBJ2-3 | 16 | TRBV5-4 | CASRPGTSLGTDTQYF
TRBJ1-3 | 12 | TRBV29-1 | CSVETNGNTIYF
TRBJ2-3 | 13 | TRBV7-9 | CASSLDGPGKQYF
TRBJ2-7 | 15 | TRBV3-1 | CASSQGSDPSYEQYF
TRBJ2-2 | 15 | TRBV3-1 | CASTLAGANTGELFF
TRBJ2-1 | 15 | TRBV24-1 | CATSDRGGQNNEQFF
TRBJ2-5 | 15 | TRBV6-2/TRBV6-3 | CASSYSRSRRETQYF
TRBJ2-2 | 14 | TRBV11-2 | CASSLASTGMVVFF
TRBJ2-7 | 13 | TRBV10-1 | CATSRDQSYEQYF
TRBJ2-7 | 14 | TRBV5-1 | CASSLSWVSGEQYF
TRBJ2-1 | 14 | TRBV9 | CASSVKGMGDEQFF
TRBJ2-5 | 15 | TRBV4-1 | CASSQDLEIQETQYF
TRBJ2-3 | 13 | TRBV12-3/TRBV12-4 | CASSFHVADTQYF
TRBJ2-7 | 15 | TRBV10-3 | CAISDGLAGTYEQYF
TRBJ2-5 | 13 | TRBV10-3 | CAITNRGDETQYF
TRBJ2-7 | 14 | TRBV7-2 | CASSRNRGLEEQYF
TRBJ2-1 | 12 | TRBV3-1 | CASSQEGRVPFF